This TCR beta chain is drawn from a study of CD8 T cells in Susac syndrome. From blood CD8+ and CD4+ T cells, TCR beta sequences were generated. Healthy donors, matched for age and sex, constituted the control group. Negative isolation was applied to CD8+ and CD4+ T cells, and FACS enrichment was applied to TEMRA cells. Roughly 0.45 to 1 ug RNA was reverse transcribed with random hexamers. One entry per CDR3 protein results from TCRdb running MiXCR on the immunoSEQ multiplex PCR reads. The table shows approximately 190,000 distinct CDR3 sequences, with around 93% occurring only once. CDR3 length: 14 residues. V lost 6 bases and J 8 bases, leaving 19 bases between the germline ends. The germline V gene encodes CDR1 MNHEY and CDR2 SVGAGI.

This clonotype originated in a human donor in good health. The source material was CD4+ T cells from PBMCs. V gene TRBV6-5 combines with J gene TRBJ1-1; a possible D gene is TRBD1 (5 bases). CDR3 sequence reads: CASSPMRGVGEAFF. The CDR3 nucleotides are TGTGCCAGCAGCCCTATGCGGGGGGTTGGCGAAGCTTTCTTT.